This T cell receptor beta chain was identified in a study of post-analysis software for immune sequencing data. Study-level background: Secondary progressive, relapsing-remitting and progressive-relapsing multiple sclerosis were among the included disease courses. The study's findings and limits: Samples sharing a preparation batch grouped tightly together when assessed by F measure. Significantly lower normalized Chao1 diversity was seen in multiple sclerosis patients than in controls. Relative to controls, patients had a few TRBV segments at higher frequency, with TRBV5-6, TRBV5-1 and TRBV20-1 among these.

Points on this clonotype: Its antigen is undetermined.

The CDR3 length is 14 residues. Between the trimmed V and J ends, which lost 5 bases and 4 bases, there was a span of 15 bases. Germline CDR1 and CDR2: MNHEY and SVGEGT. Carried by the TCR beta cDNA libraries were unique molecular identifiers. TCRdb called the PCR reads again in MiXCR, with one record for every CDR3 protein. The profile shows roughly 570,000 distinct CDR3 sequences, approximately 31% of them singletons. The sequenced sample was blood. The TCR sequence derives from a girl aged 2-17 years with multiple sclerosis. The chain recombines TRBV6-2 or TRBV6-3 with TRBJ2-7, with D possibly TRBD2 on 7 matching bases. The CDR3 DNA is TGTGCCAGCAGTGACTTGAGGGGGGGATACGAGCAGTACTTC. This codes for CASSDLRGGYEQYF.